The 21 T cell receptor beta chains reported below all come from one sample, sequenced in a study of blood T cell repertoires in COVID-19. Generated by immunoSEQ multiplex PCR, the TCRdb table keeps only in-frame clones and is missing some. The sample shows around 61,000 clones, about 81% of them seen only once. Sequenced: peripheral blood. The receptors were gathered from an older man with acute or convalescent COVID-19.

V gene TRBV7-9 combines with J gene TRBJ2-1; D perhaps matches TRBD2 (7 bases). Germline V CDR1 and CDR2: SEHNR, FQNEAQ (reference sequence). The length of the CDR3 is 17 residues. V dropped 4 bases and J dropped 2 bases, with 18 bases sitting between them. The CDR3 here is CASSSRGGGVAYNEQFF. DNA of the CDR3: TGTGCCAGCAGCTCCAGAGGGGGAGGGGTAGCCTACAATGAGCAGTTCTTC. The whole variable domain, remainder taken from reference TRBV7-9 and TRBJ2-1, is DTGVSQNPRHKITKRGQNVTFRCDPISEHNRLYWYRQTLGQGPEFLTYFQNEAQLEKSRLLSDRFSAERPKGSFSTLEIQRTEQGDSAMYLCASSSRGGGVAYNEQFFGPGTRLTVL.

V gene TRBV21-1 combines with J gene TRBJ2-5; the table gives TRBD1 as D, unverified against the DNA. TRBV21-1 corresponds to a pseudogene. The CDR3 loop spans 14 amino acids. The CDR3 is CASSKEDRGETQYF. The CDR3 nucleotides are TGTGCCAGCAGCAAAGAGGACAGGGGGGAGACCCAGTACTTC.

The V call is TRBV5-5, the J call TRBJ2-3; TRBD2 is a possible D gene (7 bases). CDR1 and CDR2 (germline): SGHKS, YYEKEE (reference sequence). The V gene lost 0 bases and the J gene lost 0 bases, with 8 bases spanning the gap. This CDR3 has 15 residues. The CDR3 bases are TGTGCCAGCAGCTTGGAGGGGGGGAGCACAGATACGCAGTATTTT. Protein: CASSLEGGSTDTQYF.

The V and J genes are TRBV19 and TRBJ2-7, with 8 nucleotides matching TRBD2. CDR1 is LNHDA, CDR2 SQIVND, per germline (reference sequence). The CDR3 has 12 residues. The junction had 13 bases not matched to a gene; V was cut back by 9 bases and J by 12 bases. CDR3 region: CASLEGGRIRYF. Written as DNA, the CDR3 is TGTGCCAGCCTTGAGGGCGGGAGGATTCGGTACTTC. The variable domain in full, completed from reference TRBV19 and TRBJ2-7, reads DGGITQSPKYLFRKEGQNVTLSCEQNLNHDAMYWYRQDPGQGLRLIYYSQIVNDFQKGDIAEGYSVSREKKESFPLTVTSAQKNPTAFYLCASLEGGRIRYFGPGTRLTVT.

The rearrangement uses TRBV3-1 (or the pseudogene TRBV3-2) and TRBJ2-2, with TRBD1 matching 8 bases. This CDR3 has 15 amino acids. The V and J ends lost 7 bases and 3 bases, in that order; junction bases with no gene match: 7. CDR1 and CDR2 from the germline V gene are LGHDT and YNNKEL (reference sequence). In DNA, the CDR3 is TGTGCCAGCACCCAGGACAGGGCGGACACCGGGGAGCTGTTTTTT. Translation gives CASTQDRADTGELFF.

The chain carries TRBV2 and TRBJ1-1; no firm D call. The V gene lost 7 bases and the J gene lost 3 bases, with 15 bases spanning the gap. CDR1 SNHLY and CDR2 FYNNEI come from the germline V gene. This CDR3 spans 14 amino acids. CDR3 region: CASKERAVDTEAFF. The CDR3 nucleotides read TGTGCCAGCAAAGAGAGAGCCGTTGACACTGAAGCTTTCTTT.

The chain recombines TRBV4-1 with TRBJ1-1; a weak D match, TRBD1 (5 bases). Germline V gene data show CDR1 as MGHRA and CDR2 as YSYEKL. The CDR3 contains 19 residues. Trimming cost V 0 bases and J 1 base, with 21 bases left between them. The CDR3 loop is CASSQDQIEAGLENTEAFF. Written as DNA, the CDR3 is TGCGCCAGCAGCCAAGATCAAATAGAAGCGGGACTTGAGAACACTGAAGCTTTCTTT.

The chain employs TRBV3-1 (or the pseudogene TRBV3-2) and TRBJ2-7; 16 positions match TRBD2. The germline V gene has CDR1 LGHDT and CDR2 YNNKEL (reference sequence). The CDR3 is 20 amino acids. V lost 1 base to trimming and J lost 2 bases; unmatched junction nucleotides: 11. CDR3 nucleotide sequence: TGTGCCAGCAGCCAAGTACCCCCGGGACTAGCGGGAGGGTTCACCTACGAGCAGTACTTC. It encodes CASSQVPPGLAGGFTYEQYF.

This clone showed up just once. The gene calls are TRBV24-1 and TRBJ1-2; the match to TRBD1 covers 9 bases. With 3 bases clipped from V and 7 bases from J, the junction kept 17 bases outside the gene matches. This CDR3 comprises 18 residues. The germline V gene has CDR1 KGHDR and CDR2 SFDVKD. CDR3 nucleotide sequence: TGTGCCACCAGTGATAAACTTAAAGATACCGGGACAGGGTTTGGCTACACCTTC. Translation gives CATSDKLKDTGTGFGYTF.

The chain is built from TRBV4-3 and TRBJ1-1; D is unresolved. Germline V CDR1 and CDR2: LGHNA, YSLEER. The CDR3 runs 15 residues. The V end was cut by 0 bases, the J end by 6 bases, with 14 bases between. CDR3 bases: TGCGCCAGCAGCCAAGATGGCCGCCGGGAGGCTGAAGCTTTCTTT. This sequence encodes CASSQDGRREAEAFF.

This clone was counted a single time. CDR3 nucleotide sequence: TGTGCCAGCAGCCAAGAACTAGCGGGGTTTCAGTTCTTC. Translated, it gives CASSQELAGFQFF. The genes are TRBV3-1 (or the pseudogene TRBV3-2) and TRBJ2-1, with 10 bases lining up with TRBD2. J gave up 13 bases and V 0 bases, and 3 bases lay outside the gene matches. The germline V gene has CDR1 LGHDT and CDR2 YNNKEL (reference sequence). This CDR3 is 13 amino acids long.

This chain links TRBV19 with TRBJ1-4, with D possibly being TRBD1 (5 bases). This CDR3 is built from 13 residues. Trimming cost V 3 bases and J 11 bases, with 13 bases left between them. The germline V gene encodes CDR1 LNHDA and CDR2 SQIVND (reference sequence). The CDR3 sequence is CASSIPQGRKLFF. The DNA for the CDR3 is TGTGCCAGTAGTATCCCCCAGGGTCGCAAACTGTTTTTT.

V gene TRBV24-1 combines with J gene TRBJ2-1; the match to TRBD1 covers 7 bases. The CDR3 length is 15 residues. Germline V lookup: CDR1 KGHDR, CDR2 SFDVKD. The junction had 11 bases not matched to a gene; V was cut back by 4 bases and J by 9 bases. This chain's CDR3 is CATSERYRGRGEQFF. The CDR3, as DNA: TGTGCCACCAGTGAGCGTTACAGGGGACGGGGTGAGCAGTTCTTC.

This rearrangement joins TRBV5-1 to TRBJ1-1; no definite D call. Germline CDR1 and CDR2: SGHRS and YFSETQ. The CDR3 consists of 14 residues. Trimming removed 0 bases from V and 1 base from J, with 7 bases in between. The CDR3 coding sequence is TGCGCCAGCAGCTTGGGTGGCAGGAACACTGAAGCTTTCTTT. This translates into CASSLGGRNTEAFF.

V is TRBV29-1 and J is TRBJ2-2; unclear D gene. The germline CDR1 and CDR2 sequences are SQVTM and ANQGSEA. V was clipped by 4 bases and J by 3 bases, with 9 bases between them. The length of the CDR3 is 13 residues. CDR3 protein: CSVARVYTGELFF. The CDR3 DNA sequence: TGCAGCGTTGCCCGGGTGTACACCGGGGAGCTGTTTTTT.

This chain links TRBV24-1 with TRBJ2-3; 10 nucleotides align to TRBD2. This CDR3 has 13 amino acids. Germline V gives CDR1 KGHDR, CDR2 SFDVKD. Unmatched junction bases numbered 2, after V lost 10 bases and J lost 2 bases. The CDR3: CATTSGNTDTQYF. CDR3 DNA sequence: TGTGCCACAACTAGCGGGAACACAGATACGCAGTATTTT.

The V gene is TRBV5-1, the J gene TRBJ2-1; no reliable D call. The germline V gene encodes CDR1 SGHRS and CDR2 YFSETQ. The CDR3 loop spans 14 amino acids. Between the trimmed V and J ends, which lost 4 bases and 2 bases, there was a span of 10 bases. The CDR3 reads CASSIPGPYNEQFF. As DNA, the CDR3 is TGCGCCAGCAGCATACCAGGCCCCTACAATGAGCAGTTCTTC.

This chain links TRBV19 with TRBJ2-2, with a possible D match to TRBD2 (6 bases). The V end was cut by 4 bases, the J end by 0 bases, with 9 bases between. The CDR3 has 15 amino acids. Germline V CDR1 and CDR2: LNHDA, SQIVND (reference sequence). The CDR3 protein is CASSSAGTNTGELFF. DNA for the CDR3: TGTGCCAGTAGTAGTGCGGGAACGAACACCGGGGAGCTGTTTTTT.

The chain links TRBV7-9 to TRBJ1-5, with a tentative D call TRBD1 (6 bases). The CDR3 runs 13 residues. The germline CDR1 and CDR2 sequences are SEHNR and FQNEAQ (reference sequence). V lost 5 bases and J 7 bases, leaving 12 bases between the germline ends. For the CDR3, the DNA is TGTGCCAGCAGCGTCACAGGGAACCAGCCCCAGCATTTT. Protein product: CASSVTGNQPQHF.

This chain joins TRBV7-9 and TRBJ2-3; tentative D call: TRBD2 (6 bases). V was trimmed by 5 bases and J by 2 bases, leaving 17 bases between them. This CDR3 is 16 amino acids long. CDR1 and CDR2 (germline): SEHNR, FQNEAQ (reference sequence). Here the CDR3 DNA reads TGTGCCAGCAGCGTACGACTAGGCGTACCCACAGATACGCAGTATTTT. As protein: CASSVRLGVPTDTQYF.

The J gene is TRBJ2-5, the V gene TRBV7-6; D is unresolved. Trimming removed 0 bases from V and 1 base from J, with 9 bases in between. CDR1 is SGHVS and CDR2 is FNYEAQ in the germline V gene. The CDR3 spans 15 residues. CDR3 region: CASSLANRLQETQYF. The CDR3 nucleotides read TGTGCCAGCAGCTTAGCTAATAGACTCCAAGAGACCCAGTACTTC.